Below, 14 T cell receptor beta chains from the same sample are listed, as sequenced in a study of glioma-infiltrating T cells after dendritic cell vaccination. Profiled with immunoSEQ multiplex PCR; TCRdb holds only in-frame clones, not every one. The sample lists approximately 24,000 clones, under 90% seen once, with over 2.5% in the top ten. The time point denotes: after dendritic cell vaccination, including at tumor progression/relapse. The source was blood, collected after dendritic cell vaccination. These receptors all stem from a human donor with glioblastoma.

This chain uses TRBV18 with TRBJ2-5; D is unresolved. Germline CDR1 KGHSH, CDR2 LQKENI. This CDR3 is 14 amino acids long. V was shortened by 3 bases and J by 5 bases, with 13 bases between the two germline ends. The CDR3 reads CASSPHDILETQYF. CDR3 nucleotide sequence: TGTGCCAGCTCACCTCACGACATTTTGGAGACCCAGTACTTC.

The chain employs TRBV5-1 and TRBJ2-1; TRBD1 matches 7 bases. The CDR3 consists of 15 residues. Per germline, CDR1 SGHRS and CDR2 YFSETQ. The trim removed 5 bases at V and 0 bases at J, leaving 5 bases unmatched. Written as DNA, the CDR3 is TGCGCCAGCAGTTCCGGACAGGACTCCTACAATGAGCAGTTCTTC. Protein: CASSSGQDSYNEQFF.

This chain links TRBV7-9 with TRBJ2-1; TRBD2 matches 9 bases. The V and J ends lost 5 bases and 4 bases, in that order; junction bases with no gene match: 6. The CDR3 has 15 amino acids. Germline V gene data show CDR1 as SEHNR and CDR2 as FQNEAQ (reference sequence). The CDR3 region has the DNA TGTGCCAGCAGCAATCCTAGCGGGGAATACAATGAGCAGTTCTTC. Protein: CASSNPSGEYNEQFF.

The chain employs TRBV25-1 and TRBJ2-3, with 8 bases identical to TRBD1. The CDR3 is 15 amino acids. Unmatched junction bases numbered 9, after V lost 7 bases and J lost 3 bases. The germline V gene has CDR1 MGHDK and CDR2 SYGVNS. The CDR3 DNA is TGTGCCAGCACCCGGGCAGGGGGCCCGACAGATACGCAGTATTTT. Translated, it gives CASTRAGGPTDTQYF.

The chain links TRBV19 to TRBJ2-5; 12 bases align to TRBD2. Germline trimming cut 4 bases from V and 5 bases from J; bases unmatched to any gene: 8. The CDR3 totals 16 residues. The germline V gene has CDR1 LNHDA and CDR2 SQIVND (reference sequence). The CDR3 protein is CASSRTSGVASETQYF. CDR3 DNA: TGTGCCAGTAGTAGGACTAGCGGGGTAGCCTCTGAGACCCAGTACTTC. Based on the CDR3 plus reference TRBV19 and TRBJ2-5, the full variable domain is DGGITQSPKYLFRKEGQNVTLSCEQNLNHDAMYWYRQDPGQGLRLIYYSQIVNDFQKGDIAEGYSVSREKKESFPLTVTSAQKNPTAFYLCASSRTSGVASETQYFGPGTRLLVL.

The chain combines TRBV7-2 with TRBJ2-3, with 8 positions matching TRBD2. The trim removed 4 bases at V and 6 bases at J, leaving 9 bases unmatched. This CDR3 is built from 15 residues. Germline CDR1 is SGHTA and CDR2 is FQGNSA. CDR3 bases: TGTGCCAGCAGCTCAACGGGAGGGACCTTGGATACGCAGTATTTT. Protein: CASSSTGGTLDTQYF. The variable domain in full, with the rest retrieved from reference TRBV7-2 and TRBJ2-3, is GAGVSQSPSNKVTEKGKDVELRCDPISGHTALYWYRQSLGQGLEFLIYFQGNSAPDKSGLPSDRFSAERTGGSVSTLTIQRTQQEDSAVYLCASSSTGGTLDTQYFGPGTRLTVL.

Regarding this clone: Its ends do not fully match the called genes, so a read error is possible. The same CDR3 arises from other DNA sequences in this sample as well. CDR3 region: CASSETRPRNSPLHF. In DNA form, the CDR3 reads TGTGCCAGCAGTGAAACTAGGCCGAGGAATTCGCCCCTCCACTTT. V is TRBV6-1 and J is TRBJ1-6; D uncertain. CDR1 and CDR2 (germline): MNHNS, SASEGT. The length of the CDR3 is 15 residues.

CDR3 in DNA: TGCAGCATTCAGACAGGGCCTGAAGCTTTCTTT. Its translation: CSIQTGPEAFF. The chain links TRBV29-1 to TRBJ1-1, with TRBD1 matching over 7 bases. The germline gives CDR1 SQVTM, CDR2 ANQGSEA. This CDR3 comprises 11 residues. The junction had 6 bases not matched to a gene; V was cut back by 8 bases and J by 6 bases.

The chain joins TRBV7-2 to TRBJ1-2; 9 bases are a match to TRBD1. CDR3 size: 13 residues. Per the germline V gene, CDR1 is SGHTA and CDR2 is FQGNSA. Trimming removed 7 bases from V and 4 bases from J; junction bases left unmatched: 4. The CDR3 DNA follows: TGTGCCAGCAACTGGGACAGGGTCTATGGCTACACCTTC. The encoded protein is CASNWDRVYGYTF.

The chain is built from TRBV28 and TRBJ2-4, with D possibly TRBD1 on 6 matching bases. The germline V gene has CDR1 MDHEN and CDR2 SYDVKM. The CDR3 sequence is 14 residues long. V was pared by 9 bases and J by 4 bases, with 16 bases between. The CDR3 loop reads CASRNRDTKNIQYF. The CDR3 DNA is TGTGCCAGTCGCAACCGGGACACTAAAAACATTCAGTACTTC.

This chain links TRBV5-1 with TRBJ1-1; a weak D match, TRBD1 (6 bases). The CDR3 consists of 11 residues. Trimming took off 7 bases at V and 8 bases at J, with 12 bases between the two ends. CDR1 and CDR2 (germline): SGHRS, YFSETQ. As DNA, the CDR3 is TGCGCCAGCGTAGGACAGAAGGAAGCTTTCTTT. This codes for CASVGQKEAFF.

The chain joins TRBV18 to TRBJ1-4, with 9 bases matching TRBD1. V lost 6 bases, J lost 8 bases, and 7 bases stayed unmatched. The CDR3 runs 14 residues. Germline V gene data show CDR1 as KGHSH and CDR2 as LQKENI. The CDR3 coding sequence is TGTGCCAGCTCCTCCGGGACAGGGAGAGAAAAACTGTTTTTT. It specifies CASSSGTGREKLFF.

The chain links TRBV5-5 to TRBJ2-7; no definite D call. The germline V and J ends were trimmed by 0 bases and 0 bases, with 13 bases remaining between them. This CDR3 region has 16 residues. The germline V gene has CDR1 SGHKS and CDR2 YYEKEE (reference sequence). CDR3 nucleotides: TGTGCCAGCAGCTTGGGGCAGGCAGATAGCTCCTACGAGCAGTACTTC. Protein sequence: CASSLGQADSSYEQYF.

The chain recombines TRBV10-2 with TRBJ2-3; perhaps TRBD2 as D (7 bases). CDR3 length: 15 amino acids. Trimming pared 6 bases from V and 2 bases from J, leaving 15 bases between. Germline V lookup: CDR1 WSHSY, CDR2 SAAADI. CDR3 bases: TGCGCCAGCAGGATGGCGGGGGCTTCCACAGATACGCAGTATTTT. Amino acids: CASRMAGASTDTQYF.